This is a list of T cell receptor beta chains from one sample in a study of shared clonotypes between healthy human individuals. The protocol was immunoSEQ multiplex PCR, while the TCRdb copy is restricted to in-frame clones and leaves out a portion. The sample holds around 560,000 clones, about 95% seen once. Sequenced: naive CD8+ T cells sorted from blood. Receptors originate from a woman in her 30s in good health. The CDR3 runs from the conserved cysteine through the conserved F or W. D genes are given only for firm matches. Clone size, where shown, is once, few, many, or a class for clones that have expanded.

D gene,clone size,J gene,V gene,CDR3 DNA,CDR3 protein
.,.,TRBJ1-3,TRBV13,TGTGCCAGCAGTCCCGGGGATGCGAGGAACACCATATATTTT,CASSPGDARNTIYF
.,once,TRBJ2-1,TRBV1,TGCACCAGAGGACTAGCGAACTACAATGAGCAGTTCTTC,CTRGLANYNEQFF
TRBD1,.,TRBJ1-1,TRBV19,TGTGCCAGTAGTAAGGTCGGGGCAGGGGGAGTCACTGAAGCTTTCTTT,CASSKVGAGGVTEAFF
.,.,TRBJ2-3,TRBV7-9,TGTGCCAGCAGCTCCGCGGGTGGCCCCACAGATACGCAGTATTTT,CASSSAGGPTDTQYF
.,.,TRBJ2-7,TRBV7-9,TGTGCCAGCAGCGCTAAGCGGGCAGGGGAATCCTACGAGCAGTACTTC,CASSAKRAGESYEQYF
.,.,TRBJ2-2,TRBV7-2,TGTGCCAGGGGTGTGGGGAACACCGGGGAGCTGTTTTTT,CARGVGNTGELFF
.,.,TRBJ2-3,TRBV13,TGTGCCAGCAGCCCCCGGAACCTTTTGGATACGCAGTATTTT,CASSPRNLLDTQYF
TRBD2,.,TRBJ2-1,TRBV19,TGTGCCAGTAGTATCCGGTCGACTAGCGGGCGGGGCTCCTACAATGAGCAGTTCTTC,CASSIRSTSGRGSYNEQFF
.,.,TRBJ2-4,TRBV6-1,TGTGCCAGCAGTGAAGGGTGGTCGGGCAAAAACATTCAGTACTTC,CASSEGWSGKNIQYF
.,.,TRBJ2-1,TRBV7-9,TGTGCCAGCAGCCACAATGAGCAGTTCTTC,CASSHNEQFF
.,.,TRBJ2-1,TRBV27,TGTGCCAGCAGTTCGATAGTTATCTCCTACAATGAGCAGTTCTTC,CASSSIVISYNEQFF
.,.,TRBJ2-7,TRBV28,TGTGCCAGCAGTTTAAGCTCAGCTTCTCATGAGCAGTACTTC,CASSLSSASHEQYF
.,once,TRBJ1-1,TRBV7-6,TGTGCCAGCAGCTTAGACCAGGGAAGGGACACTGAAGCTTTCTTT,CASSLDQGRDTEAFF
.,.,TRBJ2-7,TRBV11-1,TGTGCCAGCAGCTTAGAACCGGGAAACTACGAGCAGTACTTC,CASSLEPGNYEQYF